This is a list of T cell receptor beta chains from one sample in a study of cytomegalovirus exposure and HLA in healthy donors. TCRdb's table, derived via immunoSEQ multiplex PCR, lists solely in-frame clones and lacks some. This table holds 150,000 to 200,000 clones. The specimen was PBMCs. These receptors all come from a man under 40 in good health and CMV-seronegative. The CDR3 runs from the conserved cysteine through the conserved F or W. Fields, in order: J gene, V gene, D gene, CDR3 protein, CDR3 DNA. D genes are given only for firm matches.

>TRBJ1-1|TRBV27|NA
CASSLHGRATEAFF
TGTGCCAGCAGTTTACATGGCAGGGCCACTGAAGCTTTCTTT
>TRBJ2-2|TRBV29-1|TRBD1
CSVRPGQGGTGELFF
TGCAGCGTCCGCCCCGGACAGGGGGGTACCGGGGAGCTGTTTTTT
>TRBJ1-3|TRBV27|TRBD1
CASSSWTGAGNTIYF
TGTGCCAGCAGTTCATGGACAGGGGCTGGAAACACCATATATTTT
>TRBJ1-2|TRBV10-3|TRBD1
CAISDPDREAGYTF
TGTGCCATCAGTGACCCGGACAGGGAGGCCGGCTACACCTTC
>TRBJ2-3|TRBV5-1|TRBD2
CASSSLAAGSTDTQYF
TGCGCCAGCAGCTCCCTAGCAGCGGGGAGCACAGATACGCAGTATTTT
>TRBJ2-7|TRBV6-5|TRBD2
CASSYPTSGRYEQYF
TGTGCCAGCAGTTACCCGACTAGCGGGAGGTACGAGCAGTACTTC
>TRBJ2-5|TRBV5-1|TRBD2
CASSLLAGGYETQYF
TGCGCCAGCAGCTTGTTAGCGGGAGGGTATGAGACCCAGTACTTC
>TRBJ2-3|TRBV18|TRBD1
CASSPPGTGRTDTQYF
TGTGCCAGCTCACCACCTGGGACAGGCCGCACAGATACGCAGTATTTT
>TRBJ1-2|TRBV28|NA
CASRLGGSNYGYTF
TGTGCCAGCCGACTCGGGGGTTCGAACTATGGCTACACCTTC
>TRBJ1-1|TRBV11-2|TRBD1
CASSFSRGQGVFMNTEAFF
TGTGCCAGCAGCTTCTCCCGCGGACAGGGAGTGTTCATGAACACTGAAGCTTTCTTT
>TRBJ2-2|TRBV27|NA
CASSPQGAAGELFF
TGTGCCAGCAGTCCACAGGGTGCCGCCGGGGAGCTGTTTTTT
>TRBJ1-1|TRBV19|NA
CASSPNSNGAFF
TGTGCCAGTAGCCCTAACTCTAACGGGGCTTTCTTT
>TRBJ2-2|TRBV5-1|NA
CASSLVGSGNTGELFF
TGCGCCAGCAGCTTGGTCGGTAGCGGGAACACCGGGGAGCTGTTTTTT
>TRBJ2-7|TRBV7-7|NA
CASSLGGVGEQYF
TGTGCCAGCAGCTTAGGGGGCGTGGGTGAGCAGTACTTC